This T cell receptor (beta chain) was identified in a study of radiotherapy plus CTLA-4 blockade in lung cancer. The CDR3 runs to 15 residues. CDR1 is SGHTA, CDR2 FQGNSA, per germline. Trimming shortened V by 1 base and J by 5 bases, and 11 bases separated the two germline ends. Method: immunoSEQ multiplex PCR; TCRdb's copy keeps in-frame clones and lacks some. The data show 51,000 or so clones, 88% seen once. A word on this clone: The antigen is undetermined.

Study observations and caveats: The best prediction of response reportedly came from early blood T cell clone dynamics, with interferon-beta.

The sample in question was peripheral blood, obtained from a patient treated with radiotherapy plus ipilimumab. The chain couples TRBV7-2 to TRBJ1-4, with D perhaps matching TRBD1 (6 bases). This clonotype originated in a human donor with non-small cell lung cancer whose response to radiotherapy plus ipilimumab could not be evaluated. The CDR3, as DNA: TGTGCCAGCAGCTTAGACAGGGTCGAGAATGAAAAACTGTTTTTT. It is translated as CASSLDRVENEKLFF.